Described below is a single T cell receptor beta chain sequence and its context. Repertoires were generated with immunoSEQ multiplex PCR, while TCRdb's copy carries only in-frame clones and drops some. The sample gives under 300,000 clones, roughly 83% of which show up once; more than 1.2% is in the top ten. The trim removed 5 bases at V and 5 bases at J, leaving 10 bases unmatched. This CDR3 spans 16 amino acids. Germline V gene data show CDR1 as MDHEN and CDR2 as SYDVKM. This sample was taken from a study of blood T cell repertoires in COVID-19. Background on the study: There were acute and convalescent COVID-19 samples, and they came from the United States, Italy and Spain.

The gene calls are TRBV28 and TRBJ1-4; 8 bases are a match to TRBD1. This receptor was taken from a human donor with COVID-19, enrolled during active disease. The donor label of this sample is uncertain. The source material was peripheral blood. CDR3 coding DNA: TGTGCCAGCAGTACCCCCGGGACAGGAGACAATGAAAAACTGTTTTTT. It yields the protein CASSTPGTGDNEKLFF.